This TCR beta chain was found in a study of cytomegalovirus exposure and HLA in healthy donors. Note on this clone: Other DNA sequences of this sample code for an identical CDR3.

PCR was performed using 60 Vbeta and 13 Jbeta primers. Libraries were prepared by immunoSEQ multiplex PCR; TCRdb keeps only in-frame clonotypes and omits some of them. The sample records 200,000 to 250,000 clones, 80% to 85% being singletons. V was trimmed by 0 bases and J by 4 bases, leaving 7 bases between them. The germline V gene encodes CDR1 LNHNV and CDR2 YYDKDF (reference sequence). This CDR3 is built from 14 residues. The TCR comes from a woman aged 40 to 50 in good health and CMV-seronegative. The genes are TRBV15 and TRBJ2-1, with D possibly being TRBD2 (5 bases). Sample: PBMCs. CDR3 in amino acids: CATSRDRGYNEQFF. The CDR3 DNA follows: TGTGCCACCAGCAGAGATCGGGGTTACAATGAGCAGTTCTTC.